One and the same sample provided the 25 T cell receptor beta chains below, sequenced in a study of shared clonotypes between healthy human individuals. Positive CCR7 selection of CD45RO-negative cells yielded the naive CD8 cells, and terminally differentiated effector memory CD45RA+ cells were excluded. Assay: immunoSEQ multiplex PCR; the TCRdb copy retains only in-frame clones and omits some. The sample has approximately 2,200,000 clones; 85% to 95% are singletons. Material for sequencing was naive CD8+ T cells from PBMCs. The source is a man younger than 35 in good health. Some clones in this sample may be carry-over from other donors' samples.

The V call is TRBV7-9, the J call TRBJ2-1, with 7 bases fitting TRBD2. The germline gives CDR1 SEHNR, CDR2 FQNEAQ (reference sequence). The CDR3 totals 16 residues. With V trimmed by 5 bases and J by 0 bases, 7 bases remained unmatched. The CDR3 DNA is TGTGCCAGCAGCCAAAGCGGGATCCCCTCCTACAATGAGCAGTTCTTC. Translation: CASSQSGIPSYNEQFF. Full variable domain (outside the CDR3, taken from reference TRBV7-9 and TRBJ2-1): DTGVSQNPRHKITKRGQNVTFRCDPISEHNRLYWYRQTLGQGPEFLTYFQNEAQLEKSRLLSDRFSAERPKGSFSTLEIQRTEQGDSAMYLCASSQSGIPSYNEQFFGPGTRLTVL.

The CDR3 coding sequence is TGTGCCAGCAGCTTAACACAGATCTCCTACGAGCAGTACTTC. It specifies CASSLTQISYEQYF. This chain joins TRBV11-2 and TRBJ2-7; D uncertain. There are 14 residues in the CDR3. CDR1 and CDR2 (germline): SGHAT, FQNNGV. The germline V and J ends were trimmed by 2 bases and 0 bases, with 8 bases remaining between them. Drawing the rest from reference TRBV11-2 and TRBJ2-7, the complete variable domain is EAGVAQSPRYKIIEKRQSVAFWCNPISGHATLYWYQQILGQGPKLLIQFQNNGVVDDSQLPKDRFSAERLKGVDSTLKIQPAKLEDSAVYLCASSLTQISYEQYFGPGTRLTVT.

This clone appeared a few times. The gene calls are TRBV11-2 and TRBJ2-1; either TRBD1 or TRBD2 may fit D (8 bases each). The ends were cut back, 7 bases at V and 3 bases at J, with 16 bases in the middle. CDR3 size: 15 residues. Germline assignment: CDR1 SGHAT and CDR2 FQNNGV. The CDR3 DNA reads TGTGCCAGCACCCAGGGGGCGGGAGGCTACAATGAGCAGTTCTTC. Its protein product is CASTQGAGGYNEQFF.

The chain has TRBV4-3 and TRBJ2-7, with D hard to call. Germline CDR1 LGHNA, CDR2 YSLEER. The CDR3 totals 15 residues. Trimming removed 5 bases at V and 1 base at J, with 15 bases between. CDR3 DNA: TGCGCCAGCAGCTGGAAGGTGGCGGAATCCTACGAGCAGTACTTC. Translation gives CASSWKVAESYEQYF.

The chain combines TRBV11-2 with TRBJ1-1; D unresolved. The CDR3 loop spans 14 amino acids. Germline V gene lookup returns CDR1 SGHAT and CDR2 FQNNGV. Deletions cut 5 bases from V and 5 bases from J, with 15 bases between. Written as DNA, the CDR3 is TGTGCCAGCAGCCTGAACGGGCGGGGAACTGAAGCTTTCTTT. This translates into CASSLNGRGTEAFF. Filled out from reference TRBV11-2 and TRBJ1-1, the complete variable domain reads EAGVAQSPRYKIIEKRQSVAFWCNPISGHATLYWYQQILGQGPKLLIQFQNNGVVDDSQLPKDRFSAERLKGVDSTLKIQPAKLEDSAVYLCASSLNGRGTEAFFGQGTRLTVV.

The chain employs TRBV19 and TRBJ2-5; no clear D gene. This CDR3 is built from 13 residues. Trimming cost V 3 bases and J 2 bases, with 7 bases left between them. The germline V gene encodes CDR1 LNHDA and CDR2 SQIVND (reference sequence). This CDR3 is CASSIPQQETQYF. In DNA, the CDR3 is TGTGCCAGTAGTATTCCACAGCAAGAGACCCAGTACTTC.

V gene TRBV9 combines with J gene TRBJ2-4; 9 bases are shared with TRBD1. With V trimmed by 4 bases and J by 3 bases, 8 bases remained unmatched. The V gene's germline CDR1 is SGDLS and CDR2 YYNGEE. This CDR3 comprises 16 residues. The CDR3 loop reads CASSPRDRASKNIQYF. The CDR3 DNA reads as TGTGCCAGCAGCCCTCGGGACAGGGCTAGCAAAAACATTCAGTACTTC.

The count of this clone is one. The chain recombines TRBV5-1 with TRBJ1-1; D remains ambiguous. The CDR3 is made up of 16 amino acids. Germline V lookup: CDR1 SGHRS, CDR2 YFSETQ. V lost 0 bases and J 0 bases, leaving 12 bases between the germline ends. CDR3 sequence (DNA): TGCGCCAGCAGCTTGGTCGGACGGGATATGAACACTGAAGCTTTCTTT. As protein: CASSLVGRDMNTEAFF. The full variable domain, completed using reference TRBV5-1 and TRBJ1-1, is KAGVTQTPRYLIKTRGQQVTLSCSPISGHRSVSWYQQTPGQGLQFLFEYFSETQRNKGNFPGRFSGRQFSNSRSEMNVSTLELGDSALYLCASSLVGRDMNTEAFFGQGTRLTVV.

The CDR3 DNA reads as TGTGCCAGCAGCTCCCCCACGGGACAGGTTCTCTATGGCTACACCTTC. Amino acids: CASSSPTGQVLYGYTF. The chain recombines TRBV7-9 with TRBJ1-2, with 8 bases identical to TRBD1. The junction had 11 bases not matched to a gene; V was cut back by 4 bases and J by 4 bases. Germline lookup yields CDR1 SEHNR and CDR2 FQNEAQ (reference sequence). This CDR3 comprises 16 residues. The full variable domain, completed using reference TRBV7-9 and TRBJ1-2, is DTGVSQNPRHKITKRGQNVTFRCDPISEHNRLYWYRQTLGQGPEFLTYFQNEAQLEKSRLLSDRFSAERPKGSFSTLEIQRTEQGDSAMYLCASSSPTGQVLYGYTFGSGTRLTVV.

The chain is built from TRBV27 and TRBJ1-2; 7 positions agree with TRBD1. The CDR3 is 15 amino acids. Trimming at V came to 6 bases and at J to 0 bases, leaving 7 bases not matched to a gene. The germline V gene encodes CDR1 MNHEY and CDR2 SMNVEV (reference sequence). CDR3 in DNA: TGTGCCAGCAGGGGACACAGGGGAGCTAACTATGGCTACACCTTC. Protein product: CASRGHRGANYGYTF.

This clone was seen a few times. V usage is TRBV29-1 and J usage is TRBJ1-5, with 7 nucleotides matching TRBD1. The CDR3 extends over 14 amino acids. Germline assignment: CDR1 SQVTM and CDR2 ANQGSEA. The ends lost 4 bases at V and 0 bases at J; junction bases unmatched: 3. CDR3: CSVGTGYSNQPQHF. CDR3 coding DNA: TGCAGCGTTGGGACAGGTTATAGCAATCAGCCCCAGCATTTT.

The chain links TRBV19 to TRBJ1-2, with 9 bases matching TRBD1. The CDR3 runs to 15 residues. CDR1 and CDR2 from the germline V gene are LNHDA and SQIVND (reference sequence). J lost 6 bases, V lost 4 bases, and 9 bases had no gene match. CDR3 sequence reads: CASSTNRDRVHGYTF. CDR3 DNA sequence: TGTGCCAGTAGTACAAACCGGGACAGGGTCCATGGCTACACCTTC.

This chain's CDR3 is CASSGADGYTF. The CDR3 DNA is TGTGCCAGCAGCGGGGCTGATGGCTACACCTTC. The chain links TRBV9 to TRBJ1-2; D unresolved. This CDR3 contains 11 residues. Germline values: CDR1 SGDLS, CDR2 YYNGEE. Between the trimmed V and J ends, which lost 3 bases and 6 bases, there was a span of 6 bases.

The CDR3: CASSAEGAHYNEQFF. As DNA, the CDR3 is TGTGCCAGCAGCGCCGAGGGGGCCCACTACAATGAGCAGTTCTTC. The chain has TRBV9 and TRBJ2-1; 7 bases are a match to TRBD1. Germline-derived CDR1 and CDR2 are SGDLS and YYNGEE. The CDR3 is 15 amino acids. V gave up 3 bases and J gave up 3 bases; unmatched junction bases: 6.

This clone appeared once. The rearrangement joins TRBV4-2 to TRBJ2-7; 7 bases are a match to TRBD2. This CDR3 region has 17 residues. Trimming cost V 3 bases and J 0 bases; bases outside gene matches: 11. Germline assignment: CDR1 LGHNA and CDR2 YNFKEQ. The CDR3 DNA sequence: TGTGCCAGCAGCCATCTTGAAGCGGGGTCAACCTCCTACGAGCAGTACTTC. It yields the protein CASSHLEAGSTSYEQYF.

The rearrangement uses TRBV6-1 and TRBJ2-7, with D possibly being TRBD2 (5 bases). The CDR3 covers 11 residues. Germline V gene lookup returns CDR1 MNHNS and CDR2 SASEGT. Between the trimmed V and J ends, which lost 10 bases and 0 bases, there was a span of 7 bases. The chain's CDR3 is CATRDSYEQYF. CDR3 in DNA: TGTGCCACCCGGGACTCCTACGAGCAGTACTTC.

The V call is TRBV15, the J call TRBJ2-7; tentatively, D is TRBD2 (6 bases). This CDR3 region has 15 residues. The germline V and J ends were trimmed by 5 bases and 0 bases, with 14 bases remaining between them. Germline CDR1 is LNHNV and CDR2 is YYDKDF (reference sequence). This chain's CDR3 is CATSLTSTSSYEQYF. The CDR3 coding sequence is TGTGCCACCAGCTTGACTAGTACGAGCTCCTACGAGCAGTACTTC.

The rearrangement joins TRBV4-2 to TRBJ2-7; D gene ambiguous. The germline CDR1 and CDR2 sequences are LGHNA and YNFKEQ. CDR3 size: 16 residues. The V end was cut by 0 bases, the J end by 0 bases, with 12 bases between. The CDR3 here is CASSQEDETRSYEQYF. DNA of the CDR3: TGTGCCAGCAGCCAAGAGGACGAGACACGCTCCTACGAGCAGTACTTC.

The chain joins TRBV28 to TRBJ2-1; perhaps TRBD2 as D (5 bases). Trimming shortened V by 2 bases and J by 13 bases, and 21 bases separated the two germline ends. Germline values: CDR1 MDHEN, CDR2 SYDVKM. The CDR3 has 15 residues. In DNA form, the CDR3 reads TGTGCCAGCAGTTTAGGGGAGCGGTCAGTACGTGAACAGTTCTTC. Encoded protein: CASSLGERSVREQFF.

The chain recombines TRBV19 with TRBJ2-7, with 12 bases fitting TRBD2. Trimming removed 9 bases from V and 5 bases from J; junction bases left unmatched: 11. This CDR3 spans 15 amino acids. The germline V gene encodes CDR1 LNHDA and CDR2 SQIVND (reference sequence). This chain's CDR3 is CASQRASGRADEQYF. Here the CDR3 DNA reads TGTGCCAGCCAACGGGCTAGCGGGAGGGCCGACGAGCAGTACTTC.

This clone showed up just once. This sequence joins TRBV7-2 and TRBJ2-2; TRBD2 aligns across 12 bases. The CDR3 is 18 amino acids. Germline loops: CDR1 SGHTA, CDR2 FQGNSA. Trimming at V came to 1 base and at J to 4 bases, leaving 7 bases not matched to a gene. CDR3 sequence (DNA): TGTGCCAGCAGCTTAGAGTTGACTAGCGGGAGCGGCACCGGGGAGCTGTTTTTT. Its protein product is CASSLELTSGSGTGELFF.

The V gene is TRBV5-4, the J gene TRBJ2-1, with D tentatively TRBD2 (5 bases). CDR3 length: 15 residues. CDR1 and CDR2 (germline): SGHNT, YYREEE (reference sequence). V was shortened by 5 bases and J by 0 bases, with 12 bases between the two germline ends. CDR3 region: CASRPVGSSYNEQFF. The CDR3 region has the DNA TGTGCCAGCAGGCCCGTAGGGAGCTCCTACAATGAGCAGTTCTTC.

This rearrangement joins TRBV18 to TRBJ1-5; 9 positions match TRBD1. Germline CDR1 reads KGHSH; CDR2 reads LQKENI. Trimming took 4 bases from V and 7 from J; bases not matched to a gene: 11. The CDR3 sequence is 16 residues long. CDR3 loop: CASSLTGGVTSQPQHF. For the CDR3, the DNA is TGTGCCAGCTCACTAACAGGGGGCGTCACGAGCCAGCCCCAGCATTTT.

The chain couples TRBV7-6 to TRBJ1-1; the D is unclear. Trimming cost V 1 base and J 3 bases, with 12 bases left between them. This CDR3 contains 15 residues. Looked up from germline, CDR1 is SGHVS and CDR2 is FNYEAQ. The DNA of the CDR3 is TGTGCCAGCAGCTTAGGTGCGGCGGCGGACACTGAAGCTTTCTTT. Protein sequence: CASSLGAAADTEAFF.

The V and J genes are TRBV16 and TRBJ1-1, with a weak D call TRBD1 (5 bases). Germline CDR1 KGHSY, CDR2 FQNENV. The CDR3 contains 15 residues. V was trimmed by 4 bases and J by 0 bases, leaving 12 bases between them. CDR3 DNA sequence: TGTGCCAGCAGCCGGGCCAGGGAAATGAACACTGAAGCTTTCTTT. Residues: CASSRAREMNTEAFF. Full variable domain (rest looked up from reference TRBV16 and TRBJ1-1): GEEVAQTPKHLVRGEGQKAKLYCAPIKGHSYVFWYQQVLKNEFKFLISFQNENVFDETGMPKERFSAKCLPNSPCSLEIQATKLEDSAVYFCASSRAREMNTEAFFGQGTRLTVV.